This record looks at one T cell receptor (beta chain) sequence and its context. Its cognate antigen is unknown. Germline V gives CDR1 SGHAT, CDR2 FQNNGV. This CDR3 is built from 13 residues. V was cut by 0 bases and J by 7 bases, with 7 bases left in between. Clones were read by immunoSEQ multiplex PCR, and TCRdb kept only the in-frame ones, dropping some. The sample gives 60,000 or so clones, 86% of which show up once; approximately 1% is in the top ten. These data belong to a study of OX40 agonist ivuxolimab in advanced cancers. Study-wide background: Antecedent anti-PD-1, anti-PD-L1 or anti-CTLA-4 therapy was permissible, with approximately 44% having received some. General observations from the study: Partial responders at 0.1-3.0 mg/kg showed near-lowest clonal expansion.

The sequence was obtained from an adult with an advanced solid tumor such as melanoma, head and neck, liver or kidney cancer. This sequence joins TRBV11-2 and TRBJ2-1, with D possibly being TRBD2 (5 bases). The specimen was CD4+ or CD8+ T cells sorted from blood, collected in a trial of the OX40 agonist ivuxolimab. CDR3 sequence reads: CASSLDRRNEQFF. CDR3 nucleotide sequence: TGTGCCAGCAGCTTAGACCGGAGGAATGAGCAGTTCTTC.